This is a list of T cell receptor beta chains from one sample in a study of identical twins. TCRdb itself ran the 5' RACE reads through MiXCR, one entry per CDR3 protein. The sample includes 500,000 to 550,000 distinct CDR3 sequences, approximately 20% of them seen just once. The same sample was also studied in work on yellow fever vaccine responses in identical twins.

Material: CD4+ T cells sorted from blood. Receptor source: a woman aged 18-29 years in good health. CDR3s include the opening cysteine and the closing phenylalanine or tryptophan. Fields, in order: clone size, V gene, D gene, J gene, CDR3 DNA, CDR3 protein. D genes are given only for firm matches. A clone size is listed for some rows: how often the clone was seen (once, few, many), or a class if it is expanded.

few	TRBV15	NA	TRBJ1-2	TGTGCCACCAGCAGAGACGGCTATGGCTACACCTTC	CATSRDGYGYTF
few	TRBV10-1	TRBD2	TRBJ2-3	TGCGCCAGCAGTGAGTTGGGCGTGGGCCTAGGACTAGCGGGAGTGCCAGATACGCAGTATTTT	CASSELGVGLGLAGVPDTQYF
few	TRBV27	TRBD2	TRBJ2-5	TGTGCCAGCAGTTTAGCCGGACTAGGGGCAGAGACCCAGTACTTC	CASSLAGLGAETQYF
few	TRBV14	NA	TRBJ2-5	TGTGCCAGCAGCCTACAGTGGGGGACCCAGTACTTC	CASSLQWGTQYF
many	TRBV4-2	TRBD2	TRBJ2-7	TGTGCCAGCAGTACCACGGGCGGGAGTTTAAACGAGCAGTACTTC	CASSTTGGSLNEQYF
NA	TRBV7-6	NA	TRBJ2-2	TGTGCCAGCAGCCCGCAGGCCATGGTGGGATCCGGGGAGCTGTTTTTT	CASSPQAMVGSGELFF
NA	TRBV12-3/TRBV12-4	NA	TRBJ2-1	TGTGCCAGCGCTGGGGGCAGGGTTAGGAATGAGCAGTTCTTC	CASAGGRVRNEQFF
few	TRBV11-2	NA	TRBJ2-5	TGTGCCAGCAGCTTAGGGACTCGGGGAGCGTTCCAAGAGACCCAGTACTTC	CASSLGTRGAFQETQYF
NA	TRBV2	NA	TRBJ2-7	TGTGCCAGCAGTGTGGTGGTAGAATCTCTCAACGAGCAGTACTTC	CASSVVVESLNEQYF
NA	TRBV25-1	TRBD2	TRBJ2-3	TGTGCCACCCTCGGATGGACTAGCGGGAGAGGCACAGATACGCAGTATTTT	CATLGWTSGRGTDTQYF
few	TRBV28	TRBD1	TRBJ2-7	TGTGCCAGCAGTTTACCCGGGACAGGGGTAAAAGAGCAGTACTTC	CASSLPGTGVKEQYF
few	TRBV7-9	NA	TRBJ2-6	TGTGCCAGCAGCCAAACGATTGCACCTGGGGCCAACGTCCTGACTTTC	CASSQTIAPGANVLTF
NA	TRBV5-1	NA	TRBJ2-7	TGCGCCAGCAGCTGGTCGGACGGCTCCTACGAGCAGTACTTC	CASSWSDGSYEQYF
NA	TRBV6-5	NA	TRBJ2-7	TGTGCCAGCAGTTACTCGATAGAGGGTCGAAGGGAGCAGTACTTC	CASSYSIEGRREQYF
few	TRBV3-1	NA	TRBJ2-5	TGTGCCAGCAGCCAAGCGGAGTCCAAGCGGTACTTC	CASSQAESKRYF
few	TRBV19	TRBD2	TRBJ2-2	TGTGCCAGTAGCCGATCTAGCGGGATTTCGGGCACCGGGGAGCTGTTTTTT	CASSRSSGISGTGELFF
NA	TRBV2	NA	TRBJ1-1	TGTGCCAGCAGTGAAGAGTCGGGGACCACTGAAGCTTTCTTT	CASSEESGTTEAFF
few	TRBV29-1	TRBD2	TRBJ2-3	TGCAGCGCAACGACAGCGGGAGGACCCACAGATACGCAGTATTTT	CSATTAGGPTDTQYF
few	TRBV27	NA	TRBJ1-2	TGTGCCAGCAGTTTATCTGTCGGTAACTATGGCTACACCTTC	CASSLSVGNYGYTF
NA	TRBV7-9	NA	TRBJ2-3	TGTGCCAGCAGCTTTCAGGTCGCGGAGGGTCTTACGCAGTATTTT	CASSFQVAEGLTQYF